The 7 T cell receptor beta chains below all came from one sample that was sequenced in a study of PD-L1 blockade in urothelial cancer. Only in-frame clones appear in the TCRdb table, and some are missing; sequencing was by immunoSEQ multiplex PCR. The table has tens of thousands of clones, over 90% seen once. The sample consisted of PBMCs, taken around atezolizumab (anti-PD-L1) treatment. These receptors came from a man aged 60 to 69 with urothelial cancer.

This chain joins TRBV6-1 and TRBJ2-3; TRBD2 is a possible D gene (5 bases). Germline V gene sequence: CDR1 MNHNS, CDR2 SASEGT. This CDR3 has 12 amino acids. V was trimmed by 8 bases and J by 2 bases, leaving 8 bases between them. CDR3 protein: CASDYPTDTQYF. CDR3 bases: TGTGCCAGCGACTATCCCACAGATACGCAGTATTTT.

This chain joins TRBV9 and TRBJ1-1, with D unclear. The CDR3 loop spans 14 amino acids. Per germline, CDR1 SGDLS and CDR2 YYNGEE. The V end was cut by 4 bases, the J end by 1 base, with 11 bases between. CDR3 DNA: TGTGCCAGCAGCCCCACAGCACAGAACACTGAAGCTTTCTTT. This gives the protein CASSPTAQNTEAFF.

The rearrangement links TRBV5-1 to TRBJ2-7, with D perhaps matching TRBD1 (5 bases). V was shortened by 2 bases and J by 5 bases, with 17 bases between the two germline ends. This CDR3 has 15 residues. The germline gives CDR1 SGHRS, CDR2 YFSETQ. CDR3 sequence (DNA): TGCGCCAGCAGCTTCGTCCAGGGTAGGTTTGACGAGCAGTACTTC. As protein: CASSFVQGRFDEQYF.

This sequence joins TRBV7-3 and TRBJ1-2; TRBD1 aligns across 10 bases. The CDR3 sequence is 14 residues long. V lost 6 bases, J lost 5 bases, and 6 bases stayed unmatched. Looked up from germline, CDR1 is SGHTA and CDR2 is FQGTGA. The CDR3 sequence: CASRPDRGPYGYTF. Written as DNA, the CDR3 is TGTGCCAGCAGACCCGACAGGGGGCCTTATGGCTACACCTTC.

V usage is TRBV2 and J usage is TRBJ2-1, with a tentative D call TRBD2 (6 bases). The CDR3 contains 16 residues. V gave up 2 bases and J gave up 3 bases, with 14 bases separating them. Germline V gives CDR1 SNHLY, CDR2 FYNNEI. CDR3 sequence (DNA): TGTGCCAGCAGTGAATTGAGGAGGGCCGGCTACAATGAGCAGTTCTTC. This sequence encodes CASSELRRAGYNEQFF.

The chain carries TRBV7-2 and TRBJ2-7; tentatively, D is TRBD1 (6 bases). Germline assignment: CDR1 SGHTA and CDR2 FQGNSA. The length of the CDR3 is 15 residues. Between the trimmed V and J ends, which lost 5 bases and 6 bases, there was a span of 20 bases. The CDR3 reads CASSPSNYQGSEQYF. CDR3 coding DNA: TGTGCCAGCAGCCCATCAAATTACCAGGGGTCCGAGCAGTACTTC.

A single count supports this clone. The chain has TRBV29-1 and TRBJ1-2; the D is unclear. V dropped 4 bases and J dropped 2 bases, with 14 bases sitting between them. Looked up from germline, CDR1 is SQVTM and CDR2 is ANQGSEA. The CDR3 covers 14 residues. The CDR3 DNA sequence: TGCAGCGTTGGGTCGGTCCAACGCAACTATGGCTACACCTTC. Translated: CSVGSVQRNYGYTF. Together with reference TRBV29-1 and TRBJ1-2, the CDR3 gives the full variable domain: SAVISQKPSRDICQRGTSLTIQCQVDSQVTMMFWYRQQPGQSLTLIATANQGSEATYESGFVIDKFPISRPNLTFSTLTVSNMSPEDSSIYLCSVGSVQRNYGYTFGSGTRLTVV.